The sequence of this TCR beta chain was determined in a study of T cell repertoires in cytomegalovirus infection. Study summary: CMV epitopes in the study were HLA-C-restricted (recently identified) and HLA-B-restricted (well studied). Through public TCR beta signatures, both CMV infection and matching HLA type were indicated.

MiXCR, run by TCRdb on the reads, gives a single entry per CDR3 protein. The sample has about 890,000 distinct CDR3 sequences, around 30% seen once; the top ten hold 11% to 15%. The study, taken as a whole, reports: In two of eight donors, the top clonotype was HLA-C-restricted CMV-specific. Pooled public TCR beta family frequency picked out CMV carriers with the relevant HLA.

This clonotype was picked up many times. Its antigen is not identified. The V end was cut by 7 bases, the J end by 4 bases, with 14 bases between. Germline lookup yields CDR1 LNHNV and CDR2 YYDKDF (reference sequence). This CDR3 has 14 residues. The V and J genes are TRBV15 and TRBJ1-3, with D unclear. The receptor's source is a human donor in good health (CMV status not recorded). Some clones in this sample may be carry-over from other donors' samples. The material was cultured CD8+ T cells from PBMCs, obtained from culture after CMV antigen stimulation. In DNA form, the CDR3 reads TGTGCCACCACCCAAGCGGGGTTAGGAAACACCATATATTTT. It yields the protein CATTQAGLGNTIYF.